The 31 T cell receptor beta chains presented below share a single source sample, sequenced in a study of human T cells and chemical hapten exposure. Specified time point: patch test 1, 2 weeks after DPC sensitization. The sample's treatment: therapeutic diphenylcyclopropenone sensitization with weekly scalp DPC. TCRdb used MiXCR to reprocess the RACE reads, holding one entry per CDR3 protein. The sample includes approximately 340,000 distinct CDR3 sequences, roughly 6.9% of them seen just once. This specimen consisted of whole blood, obtained in connection with sensitization to the hapten diphenylcyclopropenone (DPC). The receptors shown here come from a woman aged 18-29 years with alopecia areata. Some clones in this sample may be carry-over from other donors' samples.

The chain carries TRBV25-1 and TRBJ2-7; D is unresolved. Trimming shortened V by 10 bases and J by 4 bases, and 8 bases separated the two germline ends. Germline CDR1 MGHDK, CDR2 SYGVNS. This CDR3 contains 10 residues. CDR3 in DNA: TGTGCCATCGAGAAGTACGAGCAGTACTTC. Translating gives CAIEKYEQYF.

This clonotype has only a few counts. The gene calls are TRBV20-1 and TRBJ2-3; TRBD1 aligns across 7 bases. The CDR3 has 17 amino acids. The ends lost 6 bases at V and 6 bases at J; junction bases unmatched: 21. Germline CDR1 reads DFQATT; CDR2 reads SNEGSKA (reference sequence). CDR3 sequence reads: CSAGPTRLGGRSDTQYF. The CDR3 DNA is TGCAGTGCCGGACCCACGCGCTTAGGGGGCAGATCCGATACGCAGTATTTT.

The chain employs TRBV4-2 and TRBJ1-5; unclear D gene. Germline V CDR1 and CDR2: LGHNA, YNFKEQ. The CDR3 is made up of 15 amino acids. The V and J ends lost 0 bases and 7 bases respectively, with 13 bases between them. CDR3 bases: TGTGCCAGCAGCCAAGAAACCCAAATAGGGCAGCCCCAGCATTTT. Protein product: CASSQETQIGQPQHF.

In this sample, this clonotype turned up many times. This chain uses TRBV16 with TRBJ1-1; D may be TRBD1 (6 bases). Germline V gives CDR1 KGHSY, CDR2 FQNENV. The CDR3 spans 14 residues. Deletions cut 0 bases from V and 5 bases from J, with 10 bases between. The CDR3 nucleotides read TGTGCCAGCAGCCAATCGGCAGGGGTAACTGAAGCTTTCTTT. Amino acid sequence: CASSQSAGVTEAFF.

The rearrangement links TRBV20-1 to TRBJ1-6; no clear D gene. This CDR3 has 15 amino acids. Trimming cost V 0 bases and J 7 bases, with 13 bases left between them. CDR1 and CDR2 from the germline V gene are DFQATT and SNEGSKA (reference sequence). The CDR3 coding sequence is TGCAGTGCTAGAGAAAGTTTCGACGGCAATTCACCCCTCCACTTT. Amino acids: CSARESFDGNSPLHF.

The sample holds many counts of this clonotype. The chain uses TRBV29-1 and TRBJ1-3; D call uncertain. Deletions cut 6 bases from V and 4 bases from J, with 13 bases between. The CDR3 runs to 13 residues. CDR1 is SQVTM, CDR2 ANQGSEA, per germline. CDR3 in amino acids: CSVGHSRGNTIYF. The CDR3 bases are TGCAGCGTCGGGCACTCTAGAGGAAACACCATATATTTT.

The sample holds a few counts of this clonotype. The J gene is TRBJ1-5, the V gene TRBV28, with 7 bases fitting TRBD1. This CDR3 region has 15 residues. V shed 7 bases and J 5 bases; nucleotides not matched to a gene: 11. The germline V gene encodes CDR1 MDHEN and CDR2 SYDVKM. CDR3 protein: CASIPEAGGHQPQHF. CDR3 sequence (DNA): TGTGCCAGCATCCCGGAGGCAGGGGGACATCAGCCCCAGCATTTT.

Only a few counts were recorded for this clonotype. V gene TRBV5-1 combines with J gene TRBJ2-3, with 9 bases identical to TRBD2. The CDR3 is 17 amino acids. The V gene end was trimmed by 0 bases and the J gene end by 2 bases; junction bases not matched to a gene: 7. Per the germline V gene, CDR1 is SGHRS and CDR2 is YFSETQ. The CDR3 reads CASSLVPSGTHTDTQYF. The CDR3 nucleotides are TGCGCCAGCAGCTTGGTGCCTAGCGGGACCCACACAGATACGCAGTATTTT.

V gene TRBV5-4 combines with J gene TRBJ1-3; D unclear. The V gene's germline CDR1 is SGHNT and CDR2 YYREEE (reference sequence). The ends were cut back, 0 bases at V and 6 bases at J, with 13 bases in the middle. CDR3 size: 15 residues. As DNA, the CDR3 is TGTGCCAGCAGCTTGGGGACCGCGCTGGTAAACACCATATATTTT. The encoded protein is CASSLGTALVNTIYF.

This clonotype was seen a few times. The rearrangement links TRBV6-2 or TRBV6-3 to TRBJ2-3, with TRBD1 identical over 10 bases. The CDR3 consists of 15 residues. J was trimmed by 4 bases and V by 6 bases; bases with no gene match: 7. The germline gives CDR1 MNHEY, CDR2 SVGEGT. In DNA form, the CDR3 reads TGTGCCAGCAGACGCTCGACAGGGGGCGCAGATACGCAGTATTTT. It is translated as CASRRSTGGADTQYF.

This clonotype was counted at least ten times. The chain recombines TRBV6-6 with TRBJ2-3; D not certain. Looked up from germline, CDR1 is MNHNY and CDR2 is SVGAGI (reference sequence). Trimming took 6 bases from V and 0 from J, leaving 10 bases between them. There are 14 residues in the CDR3. For the CDR3, the DNA is TGTGCCAGCAGCCCTCCGGACAGCACAGATACGCAGTATTTT. Its translation is CASSPPDSTDTQYF.

This clonotype has a handful of counts. V and J are TRBV12-3 or TRBV12-4 and TRBJ2-7; 11 nucleotides line up with TRBD2. This CDR3 comprises 15 residues. V was pared by 6 bases and J by 2 bases, with 6 bases of the junction left unmatched. CDR3 in DNA: TGTGCCAGCAGCTTTAGCGGGGGGGGAACCTACGAGCAGTACTTC. Its protein is CASSFSGGGTYEQYF.

This clonotype has only a few counts. The chain uses TRBV29-1 and TRBJ1-2; 10 bases agree with TRBD1. The CDR3 sequence is 13 residues long. In germline, CDR1 is SQVTM, CDR2 ANQGSEA. V was pared by 6 bases and J by 4 bases, with 5 bases of the junction left unmatched. The CDR3 loop is CSVGQGGSYGYTF. The CDR3 DNA reads as TGCAGCGTCGGACAGGGGGGGTCCTATGGCTACACCTTC.

The chain combines TRBV24-1 with TRBJ2-1; 8 nucleotides align to TRBD2. Germline V gives CDR1 KGHDR, CDR2 SFDVKD. V was pared by 7 bases and J by 2 bases, with 12 bases of the junction left unmatched. The CDR3 spans 17 residues. CDR3 loop: CATSDGKAGATYNEQFF. In nucleotides, the CDR3 is TGTGCCACCAGCGACGGTAAAGCGGGGGCGACCTACAATGAGCAGTTCTTC.

The genes are TRBV7-8 and TRBJ2-2; D is ambiguous. Germline loops: CDR1 SGHVS, CDR2 FQNEAQ. V gave up 2 bases and J gave up 5 bases, with 9 bases separating them. The CDR3 extends over 14 amino acids. CDR3 DNA: TGTGCCAGCAGCTTAAAAGTGGGAACCGGGGAGCTGTTTTTT. It yields the protein CASSLKVGTGELFF.

This clonotype has only a few counts. The rearrangement joins TRBV6-5 to TRBJ2-7; D may be TRBD1 (5 bases). The germline CDR1 and CDR2 sequences are MNHEY and SVGAGI. V was trimmed by 6 bases and J by 4 bases, leaving 16 bases between them. This CDR3 spans 14 amino acids. CDR3 in DNA: TGTGCCAGCAGGGTAACAGGAGCCTCGTACGAGCAGTACTTC. Amino acid sequence: CASRVTGASYEQYF.

This clonotype has more than one count but fewer than ten. The chain recombines TRBV29-1 with TRBJ2-3; D unclear. V was trimmed by 3 bases and J by 4 bases, leaving 11 bases between them. The CDR3 is 13 residues long. Per germline, CDR1 SQVTM and CDR2 ANQGSEA. The CDR3 spells CSVEGGSADTQYF. DNA for the CDR3: TGCAGCGTTGAGGGCGGCTCGGCAGATACGCAGTATTTT.

This clonotype was picked up many times. The chain employs TRBV9 and TRBJ2-3, with D maybe TRBD1 (6 bases). The CDR3 consists of 16 residues. Trimming pared 3 bases from V and 0 bases from J, leaving 14 bases between. Germline assignment: CDR1 SGDLS and CDR2 YYNGEE. The CDR3 reads CASSDNRDSSTDTQYF. DNA of the CDR3: TGTGCCAGCAGCGACAACAGGGATTCTAGCACAGATACGCAGTATTTT.

This clonotype was counted ten times or more. This chain uses TRBV29-1 with TRBJ2-7, with TRBD1 matching over 7 bases. V dropped 7 bases and J dropped 6; count of bases not matched to a gene: 6. The germline V gene encodes CDR1 SQVTM and CDR2 ANQGSEA. The CDR3 is made up of 11 amino acids. As DNA, the CDR3 is TGCAGCGCCACGGCAGGGGGCGAGCAGTACTTC. Its translation: CSATAGGEQYF.

This sequence joins TRBV5-6 and TRBJ1-1; D remains unclear. Germline V lookup: CDR1 SGHDT, CDR2 YYEEEE. V gave up 4 bases and J gave up 7 bases, with 11 bases separating them. There are 12 residues in the CDR3. The CDR3 DNA reads TGTGCCAGCAGCCTAGACCGTAATGAAGCTTTCTTT. Its translation is CASSLDRNEAFF.

There are a few counts of this clonotype. An end of the junction differs from the germline gene, which may be a read error. The chain links TRBV5-5 to TRBJ2-4; a possible D gene is TRBD1 (7 bases). CDR1 and CDR2 from the germline V gene are SGHKS and YYEKEE (reference sequence). This CDR3 region has 12 residues. In nucleotides, the CDR3 is TGTGCCAGTAGGGCAGGAGGGACAGATGATCAATTC. Amino acids: CASRAGGTDDQF.

This clonotype was picked up many times. CDR3 DNA sequence: TGTGCCAGCAGCGTAGGGGCAGGACTGCAGACCTACGAGCAGTACTTC. Encoded protein: CASSVGAGLQTYEQYF. The gene calls are TRBV9 and TRBJ2-7; TRBD2 is a possible D gene (5 bases). With 0 bases removed from V and 2 bases from J, the gap between germline ends came to 15 bases. The CDR3 has 16 residues. The germline V gene encodes CDR1 SGDLS and CDR2 YYNGEE.

This clonotype was picked up a small number of times. V gene TRBV18 combines with J gene TRBJ1-1, with a weak D call TRBD1 (5 bases). In germline, CDR1 is KGHSH, CDR2 LQKENI. Trimming took off 6 bases at V and 2 bases at J, with 22 bases between the two ends. CDR3 size: 17 residues. This CDR3 reads CASSPQGSLPSNTEAFF. Written as DNA, the CDR3 is TGTGCCAGCTCCCCGCAGGGTTCATTACCCTCCAACACTGAAGCTTTCTTT.

A few counts support this clonotype. The chain has TRBV18 and TRBJ2-2, with D possibly matching TRBD1 (5 bases). CDR3 length: 14 amino acids. Germline CDR1 KGHSH, CDR2 LQKENI. Between the trimmed V and J ends, which lost 6 bases and 4 bases, there was a span of 12 bases. CDR3 in DNA: TGTGCCAGCTCCCGAGGAACAGGCACCGGGGAGCTGTTTTTT. Protein: CASSRGTGTGELFF. Variable domain in full (rest from reference TRBV18 and TRBJ2-2): NAGVMQNPRHLVRRRGQEARLRCSPMKGHSHVYWYRQLPEEGLKFMVYLQKENIIDESGMPKERFSAEFPKEGPSILRIQQVVRGDSAAYFCASSRGTGTGELFFGEGSRLTVL.

The J gene is TRBJ2-1, the V gene TRBV5-1; no clear D gene. Germline V CDR1 and CDR2: SGHRS, YFSETQ. The CDR3 has 17 amino acids. The V end lost 3 bases, the J end lost 7 bases, and 23 bases lay between the germline ends. CDR3 in amino acids: CASSSTWGFDNSNEQFF. The CDR3 nucleotides are TGCGCCAGCAGCTCTACCTGGGGTTTCGACAATTCGAATGAGCAGTTCTTC.

This clonotype was picked up many times. This chain joins TRBV7-8 and TRBJ2-2, with a weak D call TRBD2 (6 bases). V dropped 1 base and J dropped 2 bases, with 11 bases sitting between them. This CDR3 contains 16 residues. Looked up from germline, CDR1 is SGHVS and CDR2 is FQNEAQ. The CDR3 region has the DNA TGTGCCAGCAGCTTAGAGGTCGGGGGTAACACCGGGGAGCTGTTTTTT. It is translated as CASSLEVGGNTGELFF.

This chain joins TRBV7-3 and TRBJ2-2; D uncertain. This CDR3 comprises 17 residues. Between the trimmed V and J ends, which lost 5 bases and 0 bases, there was a span of 16 bases. In germline, CDR1 is SGHTA, CDR2 FQGTGA. CDR3 sequence reads: CASSPKTALANTGELFF. The CDR3 nucleotides are TGTGCCAGCAGCCCCAAGACCGCCCTGGCGAACACCGGGGAGCTGTTTTTT. Supplemented by reference TRBV7-3 and TRBJ2-2, the full variable domain reads GAGVSQTPSNKVTEKGKYVELRCDPISGHTALYWYRQSLGQGPEFLIYFQGTGAADDSGLPNDRFFAVRPEGSVSTLKIQRTERGDSAVYLCASSPKTALANTGELFFGEGSRLTVL.

This clonotype was counted between two and nine times. The genes are TRBV5-1 and TRBJ1-2, with D tentatively TRBD1 (5 bases). The CDR3 length is 17 residues. Trimming cost V 6 bases and J 3 bases, with 24 bases left between them. Germline V lookup: CDR1 SGHRS, CDR2 YFSETQ. The CDR3: CASTAQGDSISYYGYTF. The CDR3, as DNA: TGCGCCAGCACGGCCCAGGGTGATTCCATCTCCTACTATGGCTACACCTTC.

This clonotype was seen repeatedly, ten times or more. This rearrangement joins TRBV20-1 to TRBJ1-4; D is undetermined. Germline V gene lookup returns CDR1 DFQATT and CDR2 SNEGSKA (reference sequence). This CDR3 is 10 amino acids long. V was shortened by 3 bases and J by 8 bases, with 4 bases between the two germline ends. In DNA form, the CDR3 reads TGCAGTGCTAGTTCCGAAAAACTGTTTTTT. Its protein is CSASSEKLFF.

This clonotype was observed a few times. This chain joins TRBV25-1 and TRBJ2-7, with 8 bases fitting TRBD1. Trimming cost V 2 bases and J 2 bases; bases outside gene matches: 2. The CDR3 is 14 residues long. Germline CDR1 and CDR2: MGHDK and SYGVNS. In DNA, the CDR3 is TGTGCCAGCAGTGAACAGGGGGCCCCCTACGAGCAGTACTTC. It codes for CASSEQGAPYEQYF.

This clonotype has a count of ten or more. The CDR3 loop is CASSYRAATGERGNQPQHF. The CDR3 coding sequence is TGTGCCAGCAGTTACAGGGCTGCGACAGGGGAAAGGGGGAATCAGCCCCAGCATTTT. The rearrangement uses TRBV6-2 or TRBV6-3 and TRBJ1-5, with 8 bases that match TRBD1. CDR1 and CDR2 (germline): MNHEY, SVGEGT. V shed 2 bases, J shed 4 bases, and the junction held 16 bases outside the gene matches. CDR3 length equals 19 residues.